In this sample, the clone carrying this T cell receptor beta chain turned up a few times. TCRdb redid the calling of the 5' RACE reads with MiXCR, one entry per CDR3 protein. The repertoire holds some 390,000 distinct CDR3 sequences, with around 6.4% as singletons. This sample is part of a study of T cells after yellow fever vaccination. Germline CDR1 MDHEN, CDR2 SYDVKM. Trimming stripped 3 bases from V and 1 base from J, with 10 bases between. This CDR3 is 15 amino acids long. The sequencing used PBMCs, collected 5 days after the yellow fever booster vaccination. The TCR was taken from a man younger than 40 who received the YFV17D yellow fever vaccine. The chain employs TRBV28 and TRBJ1-5, with D perhaps matching TRBD1 (6 bases). CDR3 protein: CASSLWGASNQPQHF. In DNA form, the CDR3 reads TGTGCCAGCAGTTTGTGGGGGGCGAGCAATCAGCCCCAGCATTTT.